The entry that follows covers one T cell receptor beta chain sequence. Measured with immunoSEQ multiplex PCR; TCRdb has only the in-frame clones, and not every one. The sample contains more than 95,000 clones, 84% of which appear only once. V was cut by 0 bases and J by 11 bases, with 19 bases left in between. Germline-derived CDR1 and CDR2 are LGHNA and YSLEER. The CDR3 runs to 15 residues. This entry comes from a study of T cell clones after liver transplantation. Material: CD4+ T cells from blood, obtained around 49 months after liver transplant. The receptor was derived from a human patient who received a liver transplant. Some T cells may have originated in the graft donor. This rearrangement joins TRBV4-3 to TRBJ1-1; TRBD1 is a possible D gene (5 bases). This CDR3 is CASSQDNRSGLRAFF. CDR3 nucleotide sequence: TGCGCCAGCAGCCAAGATAACAGGTCCGGTCTCCGGGCTTTCTTT.